This T cell receptor beta chain was retrieved from a study of blood T cell repertoires in COVID-19. Study at large: The United States, Italy and Spain supplied acute and convalescent COVID-19 samples. In each case, the material was cDNA or gDNA derived from T cells, B-cell-depleted T cells, or PBMCs.

This CDR3 has 14 amino acids. Germline CDR1 and CDR2: SGDLS and YYNGEE. Trimming took 0 bases from V and 8 from J; bases not matched to a gene: 4. In the source study's methods: It was from reference gene primer amplification that nucleated cell counts were estimated. TCRdb's copy holds only in-frame clones and misses some; the assay was immunoSEQ multiplex PCR. Clonal size and the V and J genes are those of that table, whereas D and trimming came from the DNA. The sample yields fewer than 250,000 clones, approximately 81% seen once. This clonotype originated in a man aged 40-50 years with acute or convalescent COVID-19. The rearrangement links TRBV9 to TRBJ2-1; TRBD2 matches 8 bases. Sequencing was carried out using peripheral blood. CDR3 sequence: CASSVAGGAYEQFF. CDR3 nucleotides: TGTGCCAGCAGCGTAGCGGGAGGGGCCTATGAGCAGTTCTTC.